Each of the 27 T cell receptor beta chains below was sequenced from the same sample in a study of vaccination and CD4 T cells after COVID-19 (dated by TCRdb to between 2021 and 2022). Library preparation employed PCR. TCRdb shows the sequencer as Illumina iSeq 100. At the Johns Hopkins FTIC core, DNA from the cultured CD4+ T cells underwent TCR sequencing with the Oncomine TCR Beta short-read assay. TCRdb reran the public reads through fastp at Q25 and MiXCR, keeping productive beta chains. Rows are combined by CDR3 protein, so each entry shows the most common genes and DNA. The sample table records about 15,000 distinct CDR3 sequences; under 60% of these occur just once. Jointly, the top ten make up about 11% of the sample. The treatment or condition label of this sample denotes: roughly 11-day PBMC culture with coronavirus spike peptide pools or control peptides (ViraFEST assay). Their recognized antigens are unknown.

Sequenced material: CD4+ T cells from blood, cultured in vitro. Source of these receptors: a human donor who had recovered from COVID-19.

This clonotype was picked up a small number of times. This chain joins TRBV19 and TRBJ1-5; maybe TRBD1 (6 bases). CDR1 LNHDA and CDR2 SQIVND come from the germline V gene (reference sequence). Trimming took 3 bases from V and 3 from J, leaving 12 bases between them. This CDR3 is 15 amino acids long. CDR3 amino acids: CASSITGDINQPQHF. The CDR3, as DNA: TGTGCCAGTAGTATCACTGGGGACATCAATCAGCCCCAGCATTTT.

The chain couples TRBV7-8 to TRBJ1-6; possible D gene TRBD1, 5 bases. Trimming took 1 base from V and 12 from J, leaving 16 bases between them. Per germline, CDR1 SGHVS and CDR2 FQNEAQ. CDR3 length: 15 residues. CDR3 nucleotide sequence: TGTGCCAGCAGCTTAGATAGTGGGACGGGGAAACCCCTCCACTTT. Protein: CASSLDSGTGKPLHF.

The V gene is TRBV10-3, the J gene TRBJ1-2; possibly TRBD1 for D (5 bases). The CDR3 extends over 13 amino acids. Trimming took off 6 bases at V and 13 bases at J, with 21 bases between the two ends. Germline assignment: CDR1 ENHRY and CDR2 SYGVKD. The CDR3 protein is CAISPGLDRWGTF. Written as DNA, the CDR3 is TGTGCCATCAGCCCGGGACTGGACCGGTGGGGCACCTTC.

The chain links TRBV19 to TRBJ2-3; D may be TRBD2 (6 bases). The germline gives CDR1 LNHDA, CDR2 SQIVND (reference sequence). Trimming removed 4 bases at V and 6 bases at J, with 14 bases between. The CDR3 covers 14 residues. CDR3 bases: TGTGCCAGTAGTAAGCAACTAGCTCCCGATACGCAGTATTTT. It codes for CASSKQLAPDTQYF.

The rearrangement uses TRBV30 and TRBJ2-5; D gene uncertain. Germline V gene sequence: CDR1 GTSNPN, CDR2 SVGIG (reference sequence). The CDR3 sequence is 11 residues long. Trimming removed 5 bases at V and 4 bases at J, with 8 bases between. The CDR3 bases are TGTGCCTGGGGCCCAAGAGAGACCCAGTACTTC. Its translation is CAWGPRETQYF.

This clonotype is termed large. The genes are TRBV12-3 or TRBV12-4 and TRBJ2-5, with D maybe TRBD2 (6 bases). CDR3 length: 15 residues. V lost 9 bases and J 0 bases, leaving 17 bases between the germline ends. The CDR3 spells CARRLFGGNQETQYF. The CDR3 DNA reads TGTGCCAGACGTTTGTTTGGCGGGAACCAAGAGACCCAGTACTTC.

This chain connects TRBV10-2 to TRBJ1-5; maybe TRBD1 (5 bases). The ends were cut back, 1 base at V and 7 bases at J, with 11 bases in the middle. This CDR3 region has 14 residues. Germline CDR1 reads WSHSY; CDR2 reads SAAADI. For the CDR3, the DNA is TGCGCCAGCAGTGAGTTTTCCAGGGACCAGCCCCAGCATTTT. Its protein product is CASSEFSRDQPQHF.

The chain recombines TRBV5-1 with TRBJ2-7, with D perhaps TRBD1 or TRBD2 (5 bases each). CDR3 length equals 13 residues. V lost 2 bases to trimming and J lost 2 bases, with 8 bases between them. Germline V gene data show CDR1 as SGHRS and CDR2 as YFSETQ. CDR3 protein: CASSFEGTYEQYF. CDR3 nucleotide sequence: TGCGCCAGCAGCTTTGAGGGGACCTACGAGCAGTACTTC. The full variable domain, rest sourced from reference TRBV5-1 and TRBJ2-7, is KAGVTQTPRYLIKTRGQQVTLSCSPISGHRSVSWYQQTPGQGLQFLFEYFSETQRNKGNFPGRFSGRQFSNSRSEMNVSTLELGDSALYLCASSFEGTYEQYFGPGTRLTVT.

The chain recombines TRBV6-1 with TRBJ1-3, with TRBD1 identical over 8 bases. The germline V gene has CDR1 MNHNS and CDR2 SASEGT. This CDR3 region has 14 residues. Unmatched junction bases numbered 3, after V lost 5 bases and J lost 3 bases. The CDR3 protein is CASSRTGSGNTIYF. In nucleotides, the CDR3 is TGTGCCAGCAGTCGGACAGGGAGTGGAAACACCATATATTTT.

This chain connects TRBV3-1 to TRBJ1-5; 7 positions match TRBD1. V was pared by 0 bases and J by 4 bases, with 3 bases of the junction left unmatched. CDR1 LGHDT and CDR2 YNNKEL come from the germline V gene (reference sequence). The CDR3 contains 15 residues. The CDR3 sequence: CASSQDATGNQPQHF. CDR3 DNA sequence: TGTGCCAGCAGCCAAGATGCGACAGGGAATCAGCCCCAGCATTTT.

This rearrangement joins TRBV29-1 to TRBJ2-5; D call uncertain. V shed 4 bases and J shed 6 bases, with 15 bases lying between them. The CDR3 extends over 13 amino acids. Germline V CDR1 and CDR2: SQVTM, ANQGSEA. The CDR3 spells CSVGTTNSQTQYF. The CDR3 DNA is TGCAGCGTTGGGACCACAAACAGCCAGACCCAGTACTTC.

This chain links TRBV10-3 with TRBJ2-7; no firm D call. The CDR3 is made up of 13 amino acids. Looked up from germline, CDR1 is ENHRY and CDR2 is SYGVKD. V lost 0 bases, J lost 0 bases, and 3 bases lay in between. CDR3 loop: CAISESASYEQYF. The DNA of the CDR3 is TGTGCCATCAGTGAGTCCGCCTCCTACGAGCAGTACTTC.

This CDR3 is CSSGGGTSNTEAFF. CDR3 sequence (DNA): TGCAGCTCAGGGGGAGGGACAAGCAACACTGAAGCTTTCTTT. J is TRBJ1-1 and V is TRBV29-1; 7 bases agree with TRBD1. The CDR3 length is 14 residues. Trimming cost V 8 bases and J 2 bases; bases outside gene matches: 11. Germline CDR1 is SQVTM and CDR2 is ANQGSEA.

V gene TRBV20-1 combines with J gene TRBJ2-1; 7 nucleotides agree with TRBD1. The CDR3 runs 16 residues. Germline V gene sequence: CDR1 DFQATT, CDR2 SNEGSKA (reference sequence). Losses at the gene ends were 0 bases for V and 0 bases for J; bases not matched to a gene: 5. The DNA for the CDR3 is TGCAGTGCTAGAGAAGGGGGCGGGCGCTCCTACAATGAGCAGTTCTTC. Protein: CSAREGGGRSYNEQFF.

The chain couples TRBV11-3 to TRBJ2-1; D not certain. This CDR3 contains 14 residues. Trimming removed 0 bases from V and 5 bases from J, with 8 bases in between. Germline-derived CDR1 and CDR2 are SGHNT and YENEEA. DNA of the CDR3: TGTGCCAGCAGCTTAGACGGCCCAAACAATGAGCAGTTCTTC. It encodes CASSLDGPNNEQFF.

The V gene is TRBV20-1, the J gene TRBJ2-5, with D uncertain. This CDR3 is 12 amino acids long. Per germline, CDR1 DFQATT and CDR2 SNEGSKA (reference sequence). V dropped 3 bases and J dropped 3 bases, with 8 bases sitting between them. CDR3 residues: CSASVVEETQYF. In DNA, the CDR3 is TGCAGTGCTAGTGTCGTCGAAGAGACCCAGTACTTC.

In this sample, this clonotype turned up once. The CDR3 DNA is TGTGCCACCAGTGATTTCTACAATGAGCAGTTCTTC. Encoded protein: CATSDFYNEQFF. The chain couples TRBV24-1 to TRBJ2-1; D is unclear. The V end was cut by 1 base, the J end by 3 bases, with 0 bases between. CDR3 length: 12 residues. From germline, CDR1 is KGHDR and CDR2 SFDVKD.

The chain combines TRBV11-1 with TRBJ2-4; 7 nucleotides match TRBD2. The germline V gene encodes CDR1 SGHAT and CDR2 FQDESV (reference sequence). This CDR3 is built from 15 residues. V lost 4 bases, J lost 11 bases, and 14 bases stayed unmatched. CDR3 region: CASSSRVGGLHFQYF. CDR3 bases: TGTGCCAGCAGCTCGAGGGTGGGAGGGCTACACTTTCAGTACTTC.

This rearrangement joins TRBV20-1 to TRBJ2-1, with D maybe TRBD2 (6 bases). This CDR3 has 15 amino acids. The germline V gene encodes CDR1 DFQATT and CDR2 SNEGSKA (reference sequence). With 0 bases removed from V and 6 bases from J, the gap between germline ends came to 15 bases. The CDR3 DNA reads TGCAGTGCTAGAGAAACCCGACTAGACGGCAATGAGCAGTTCTTC. Protein sequence: CSARETRLDGNEQFF.

The chain joins TRBV12-2 to TRBJ2-7; whether TRBD2, the table's D call, matches the DNA was not checked. TRBV12-2 has pseudogene status. This CDR3 contains 13 residues. The chain's CDR3 is CASIGLINYEQYF. The CDR3 nucleotides are TGTGCAAGCATAGGGCTTATCAACTACGAGCAGTACTTC.

This sequence joins TRBV2 and TRBJ2-3; D uncertain. Trimming left V 4 bases short and J 6 bases short, with 11 bases between. Germline loops: CDR1 SNHLY, CDR2 FYNNEI. The CDR3 runs 13 residues. The CDR3 region is CASSARSEDTQYF. CDR3 in DNA: TGTGCCAGCAGTGCTCGGAGCGAGGATACGCAGTATTTT.

The chain has TRBV27 and TRBJ1-2; TRBD1 agrees at 7 bases. This CDR3 spans 15 amino acids. The germline V gene has CDR1 MNHEY and CDR2 SMNVEV (reference sequence). Losses at the gene ends were 3 bases for V and 7 bases for J; bases not matched to a gene: 11. The CDR3 DNA reads TGTGCCAGCAGTTTTAGGGACAGCCGGTCGGGTGGCTACACCTTC. Translated: CASSFRDSRSGGYTF.

This clonotype has only one observation. The rearrangement joins TRBV4-3 to TRBJ1-2; the D is unclear. The CDR3 is made up of 16 amino acids. CDR1 is LGHNA and CDR2 is YSLEER in the germline V gene. The ends were cut back, 0 bases at V and 5 bases at J, with 16 bases in the middle. CDR3 DNA sequence: TGCGCCAGCAGCCAAGAGGCGACGGGAGGGATATATGGCTACACCTTC. It encodes CASSQEATGGIYGYTF.

This chain connects TRBV19 to TRBJ2-5; D possibly corresponds to TRBD2 (5 bases). Germline V CDR1 and CDR2: LNHDA, SQIVND (reference sequence). V was shortened by 6 bases and J by 5 bases, with 13 bases between the two germline ends. The CDR3 contains 13 residues. The CDR3 here is CASREAAQETQYF. As DNA, the CDR3 is TGTGCCAGTAGGGAGGCGGCTCAGGAGACCCAGTACTTC. Full variable domain (missing parts from reference TRBV19 and TRBJ2-5): DGGITQSPKYLFRKEGQNVTLSCEQNLNHDAMYWYRQDPGQGLRLIYYSQIVNDFQKGDIAEGYSVSREKKESFPLTVTSAQKNPTAFYLCASREAAQETQYFGPGTRLLVL.

V gene TRBV14 combines with J gene TRBJ1-2, with D uncertain. The CDR3 has 13 amino acids. Germline V gene sequence: CDR1 SGHDN, CDR2 FVKESK. V was trimmed by 4 bases and J by 8 bases, leaving 14 bases between them. Here the CDR3 reads CASSLRAALGYTF. The CDR3 region has the DNA TGTGCCAGCAGCCTCCGGGCCGCGTTAGGCTACACCTTC.

CDR3 loop: CSVRRDTDFTDTQYF. The CDR3 DNA reads as TGCAGCGTGAGGCGGGACACAGATTTCACAGATACGCAGTATTTT. V is TRBV20-1 and J is TRBJ2-3, with D possibly called TRBD1 or TRBD2 (6 bases each). Germline V lookup: CDR1 DFQATT, CDR2 SNEGSKA (reference sequence). CDR3 length equals 15 residues.

V usage is TRBV5-4 and J usage is TRBJ1-1, with D tentatively TRBD1 (5 bases). The germline V and J ends were trimmed by 0 bases and 3 bases, with 9 bases remaining between them. CDR1 and CDR2 from the germline V gene are SGHNT and YYREEE (reference sequence). The CDR3 is 14 amino acids. The CDR3 DNA sequence: TGTGCCAGCAGCTTGGGGCAGGGATACACTGAAGCTTTCTTT. Its translation is CASSLGQGYTEAFF. Full variable domain (remainder filled in from reference TRBV5-4 and TRBJ1-1): ETGVTQSPTHLIKTRGQQVTLRCSSQSGHNTVSWYQQALGQGPQFIFQYYREEENGRGNFPPRFSGLQFPNYSSELNVNALELDDSALYLCASSLGQGYTEAFFGQGTRLTVV.